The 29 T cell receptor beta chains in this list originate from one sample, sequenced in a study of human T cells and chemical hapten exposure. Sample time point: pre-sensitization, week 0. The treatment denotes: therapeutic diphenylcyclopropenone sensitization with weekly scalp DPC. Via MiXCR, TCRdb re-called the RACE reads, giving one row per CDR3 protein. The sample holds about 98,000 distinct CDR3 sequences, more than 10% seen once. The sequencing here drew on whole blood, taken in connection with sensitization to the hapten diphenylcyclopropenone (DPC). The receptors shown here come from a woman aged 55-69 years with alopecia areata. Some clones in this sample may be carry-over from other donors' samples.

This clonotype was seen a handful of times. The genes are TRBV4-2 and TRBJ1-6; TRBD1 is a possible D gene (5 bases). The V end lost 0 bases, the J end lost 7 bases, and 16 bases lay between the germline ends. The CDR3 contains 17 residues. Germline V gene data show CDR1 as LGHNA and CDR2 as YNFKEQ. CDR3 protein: CASSQEGSGRTNSPLHF. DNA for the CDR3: TGTGCCAGCAGCCAAGAAGGCTCGGGACGGACAAATTCACCCCTCCACTTT.

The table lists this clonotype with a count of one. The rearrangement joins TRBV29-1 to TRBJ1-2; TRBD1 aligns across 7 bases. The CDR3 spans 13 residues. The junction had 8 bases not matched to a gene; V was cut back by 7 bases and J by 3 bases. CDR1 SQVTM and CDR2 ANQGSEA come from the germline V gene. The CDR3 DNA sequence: TGCAGCGGTGCTGGGACAGATGACTATGGCTACACCTTC. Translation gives CSGAGTDDYGYTF.

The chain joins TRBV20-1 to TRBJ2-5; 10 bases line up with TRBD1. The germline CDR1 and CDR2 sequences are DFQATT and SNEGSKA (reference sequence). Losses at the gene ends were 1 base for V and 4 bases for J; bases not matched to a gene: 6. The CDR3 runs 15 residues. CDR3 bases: TGCAGTGCTAGAGCGGTCGGGACAGGGGTAGAGACCCAGTACTTC. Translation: CSARAVGTGVETQYF.

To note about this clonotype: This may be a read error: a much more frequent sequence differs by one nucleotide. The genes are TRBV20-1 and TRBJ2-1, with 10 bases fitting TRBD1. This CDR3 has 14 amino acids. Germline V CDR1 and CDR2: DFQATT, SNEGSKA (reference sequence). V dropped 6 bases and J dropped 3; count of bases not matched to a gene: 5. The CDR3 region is CSAQDRGGYNEQFF. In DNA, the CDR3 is TGCAGTGCCCAGGACAGGGGGGGCTACAATGAGCAGTTCTTC.

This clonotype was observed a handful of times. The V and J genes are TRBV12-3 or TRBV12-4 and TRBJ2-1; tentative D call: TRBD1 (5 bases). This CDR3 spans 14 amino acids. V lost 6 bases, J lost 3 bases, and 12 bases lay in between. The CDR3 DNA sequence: TGTGCCAGCAGCCCAGGGTTTGTCTACAATGAGCAGTTCTTC. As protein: CASSPGFVYNEQFF.

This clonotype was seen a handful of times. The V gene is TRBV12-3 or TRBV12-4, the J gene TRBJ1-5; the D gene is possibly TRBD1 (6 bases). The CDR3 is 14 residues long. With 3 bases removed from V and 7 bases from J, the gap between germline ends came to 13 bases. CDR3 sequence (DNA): TGTGCCAGCAGTTTGAGAGGGGGGAGCCAGCCCCAGCATTTT. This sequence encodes CASSLRGGSQPQHF.

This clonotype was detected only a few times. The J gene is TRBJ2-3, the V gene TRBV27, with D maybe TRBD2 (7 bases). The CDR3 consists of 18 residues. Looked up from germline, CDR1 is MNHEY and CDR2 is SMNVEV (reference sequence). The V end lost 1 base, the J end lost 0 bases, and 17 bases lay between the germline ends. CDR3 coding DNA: TGTGCCAGCAGTTTATGGGGGGGGCCGTCCCAAAGCACAGATACGCAGTATTTT. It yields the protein CASSLWGGPSQSTDTQYF.

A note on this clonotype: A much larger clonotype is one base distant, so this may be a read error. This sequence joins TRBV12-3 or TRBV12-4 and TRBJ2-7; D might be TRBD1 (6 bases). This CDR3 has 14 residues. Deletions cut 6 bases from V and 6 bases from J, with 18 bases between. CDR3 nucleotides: TGTGCCAGCAGCCTCGACACAGGGTACTTCGAGCAGTACTTC. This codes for CASSLDTGYFEQYF.

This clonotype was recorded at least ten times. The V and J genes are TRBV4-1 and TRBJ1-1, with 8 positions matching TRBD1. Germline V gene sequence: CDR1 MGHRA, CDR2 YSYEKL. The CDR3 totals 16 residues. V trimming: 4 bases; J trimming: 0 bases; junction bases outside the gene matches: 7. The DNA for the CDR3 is TGCGCCAGCAGCCCCGGGACAGGTGATATGAACACTGAAGCTTTCTTT. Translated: CASSPGTGDMNTEAFF.

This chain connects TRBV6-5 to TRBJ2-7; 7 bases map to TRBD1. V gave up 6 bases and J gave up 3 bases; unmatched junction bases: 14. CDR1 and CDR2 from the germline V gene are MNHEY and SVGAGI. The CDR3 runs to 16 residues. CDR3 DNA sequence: TGTGCCAGCAGCTTACGAAGGACAGGTTCTTACTACGAGCAGTACTTC. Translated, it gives CASSLRRTGSYYEQYF.

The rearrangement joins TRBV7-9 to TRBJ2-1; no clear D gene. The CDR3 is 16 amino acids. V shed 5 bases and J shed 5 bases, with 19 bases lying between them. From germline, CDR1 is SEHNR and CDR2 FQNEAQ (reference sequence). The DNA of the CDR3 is TGTGCCAGCAGCCTACCGGAACCCGGAACTAACAATGAGCAGTTCTTC. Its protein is CASSLPEPGTNNEQFF.

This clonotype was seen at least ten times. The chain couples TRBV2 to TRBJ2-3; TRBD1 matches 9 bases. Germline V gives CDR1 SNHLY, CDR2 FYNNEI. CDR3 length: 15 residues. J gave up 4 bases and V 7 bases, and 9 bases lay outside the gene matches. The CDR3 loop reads CASKVGQGWADTQYF. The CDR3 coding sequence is TGTGCCAGCAAAGTTGGACAGGGGTGGGCAGATACGCAGTATTTT.

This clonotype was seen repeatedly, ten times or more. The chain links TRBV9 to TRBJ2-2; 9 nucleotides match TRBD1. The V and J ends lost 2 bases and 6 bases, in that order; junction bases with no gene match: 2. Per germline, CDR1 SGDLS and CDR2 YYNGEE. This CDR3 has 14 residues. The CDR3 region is CASSVGTGSGELFF. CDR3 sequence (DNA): TGTGCCAGCAGCGTTGGGACAGGGTCCGGGGAGCTGTTTTTT.

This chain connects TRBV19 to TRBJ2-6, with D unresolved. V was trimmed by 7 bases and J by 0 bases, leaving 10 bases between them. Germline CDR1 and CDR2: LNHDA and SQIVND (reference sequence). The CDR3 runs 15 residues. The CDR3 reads CASTSISSGANVLTF. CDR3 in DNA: TGTGCCAGTACTTCCATTAGCTCTGGGGCCAACGTCCTGACTTTC.

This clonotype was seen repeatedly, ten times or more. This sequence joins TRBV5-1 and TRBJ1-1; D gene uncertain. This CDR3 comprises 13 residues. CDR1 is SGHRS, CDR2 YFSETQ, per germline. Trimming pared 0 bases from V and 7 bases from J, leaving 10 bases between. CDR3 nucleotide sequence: TGCGCCAGCAGCTTGGGGACCGAAGTTGAAGCTTTCTTT. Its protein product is CASSLGTEVEAFF.

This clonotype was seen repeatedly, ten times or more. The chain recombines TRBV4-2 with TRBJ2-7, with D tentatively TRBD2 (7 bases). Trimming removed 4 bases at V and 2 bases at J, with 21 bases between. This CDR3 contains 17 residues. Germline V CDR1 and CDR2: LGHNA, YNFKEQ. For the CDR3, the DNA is TGTGCCAGCAGCCCGCACTGGGCGGGGGCCATAACCTACGAGCAGTACTTC. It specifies CASSPHWAGAITYEQYF.

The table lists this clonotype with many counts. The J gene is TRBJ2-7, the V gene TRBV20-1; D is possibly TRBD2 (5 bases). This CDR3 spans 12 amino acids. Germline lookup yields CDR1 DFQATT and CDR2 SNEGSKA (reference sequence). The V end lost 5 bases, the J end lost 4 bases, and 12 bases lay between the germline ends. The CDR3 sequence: CSARGLSYEQYF. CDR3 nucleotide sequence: TGCAGTGCTCGAGGGTTGTCGTACGAGCAGTACTTC.

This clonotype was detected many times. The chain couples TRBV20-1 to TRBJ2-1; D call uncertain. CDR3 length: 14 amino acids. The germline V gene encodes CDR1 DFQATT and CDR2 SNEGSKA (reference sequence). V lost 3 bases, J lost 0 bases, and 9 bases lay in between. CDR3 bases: TGCAGTGCTAGGGACGTCCGCTCCTACAATGAGCAGTTCTTC. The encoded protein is CSARDVRSYNEQFF.

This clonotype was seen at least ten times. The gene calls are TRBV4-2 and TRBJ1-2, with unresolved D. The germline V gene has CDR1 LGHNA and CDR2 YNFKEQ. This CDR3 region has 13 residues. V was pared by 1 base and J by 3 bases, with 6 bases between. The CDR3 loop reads CASSQGGDYGYTF. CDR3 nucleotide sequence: TGTGCCAGCAGCCAAGGTGGGGACTATGGCTACACCTTC.

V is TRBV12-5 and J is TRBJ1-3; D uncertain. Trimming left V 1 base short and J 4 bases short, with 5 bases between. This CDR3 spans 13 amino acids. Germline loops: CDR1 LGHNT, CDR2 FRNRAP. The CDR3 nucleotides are TGTGCTAGTGGTTTGGGCTCCGGAAACACCATATATTTT. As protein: CASGLGSGNTIYF.

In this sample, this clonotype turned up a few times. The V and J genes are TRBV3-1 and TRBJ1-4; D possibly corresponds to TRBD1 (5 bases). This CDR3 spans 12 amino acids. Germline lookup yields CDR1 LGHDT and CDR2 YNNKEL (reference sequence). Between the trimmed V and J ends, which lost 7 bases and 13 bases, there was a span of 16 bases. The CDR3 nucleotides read TGTGCCAGCAACTCCGACAGCCGAAGACTGTTTTTT. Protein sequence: CASNSDSRRLFF.

The CDR3 nucleotides read TGTGCCAGCAGCGTAGTAAATATAGGCACTGAAGCTTTCTTT. It codes for CASSVVNIGTEAFF. This chain connects TRBV9 to TRBJ1-1; D unclear. This CDR3 comprises 14 residues. CDR1 is SGDLS, CDR2 YYNGEE, per germline. Trimming removed 0 bases from V and 4 bases from J, with 10 bases in between.

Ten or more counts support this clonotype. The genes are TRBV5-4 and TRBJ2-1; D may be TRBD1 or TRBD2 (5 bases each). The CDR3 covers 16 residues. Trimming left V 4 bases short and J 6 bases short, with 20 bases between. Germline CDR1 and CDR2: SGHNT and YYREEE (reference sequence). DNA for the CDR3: TGTGCCAGCAGCCTGGATATGAGCCCCGGGGCCAATGAGCAGTTCTTC. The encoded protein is CASSLDMSPGANEQFF.

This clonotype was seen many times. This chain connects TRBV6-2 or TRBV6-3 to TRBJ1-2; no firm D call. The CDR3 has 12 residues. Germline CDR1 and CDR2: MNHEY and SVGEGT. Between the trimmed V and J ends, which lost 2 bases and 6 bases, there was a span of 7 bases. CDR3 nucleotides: TGTGCCAGCAGTTACGGAACTCATGGCTACACCTTC. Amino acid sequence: CASSYGTHGYTF.

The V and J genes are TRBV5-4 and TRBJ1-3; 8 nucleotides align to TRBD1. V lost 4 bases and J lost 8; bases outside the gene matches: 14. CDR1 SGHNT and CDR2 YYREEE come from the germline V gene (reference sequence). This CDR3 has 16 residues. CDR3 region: CASSRATGATGDTIYF. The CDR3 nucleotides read TGTGCCAGCAGCCGAGCGACAGGGGCGACTGGGGACACCATATATTTT.

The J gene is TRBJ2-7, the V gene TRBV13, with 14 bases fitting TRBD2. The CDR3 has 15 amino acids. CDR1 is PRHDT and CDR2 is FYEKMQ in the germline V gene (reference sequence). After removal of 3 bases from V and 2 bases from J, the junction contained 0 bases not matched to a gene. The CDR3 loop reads CASSLGLAGAYEQYF. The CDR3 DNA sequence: TGTGCCAGCAGCTTGGGACTAGCGGGGGCCTACGAGCAGTACTTC.

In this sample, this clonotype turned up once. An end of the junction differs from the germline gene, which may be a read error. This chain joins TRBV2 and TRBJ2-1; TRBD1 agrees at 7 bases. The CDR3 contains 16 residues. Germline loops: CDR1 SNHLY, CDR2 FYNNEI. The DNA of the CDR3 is TGTGCCAGCAGGGAAGTGACAGGGCCCAGGGGTGATGAGCAGTTCTTC. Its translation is CASREVTGPRGDEQFF. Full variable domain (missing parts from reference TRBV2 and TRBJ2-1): EPEVTQTPSHQVTQMGQEVILRCVPISNHLYFYWYRQILGQKVEFLVSFYNNEISEKSEIFDDQFSVERPDGSNFTLKIRSTKLEDSAMYFCASREVTGPRGDEQFFGPGTRLTVL.

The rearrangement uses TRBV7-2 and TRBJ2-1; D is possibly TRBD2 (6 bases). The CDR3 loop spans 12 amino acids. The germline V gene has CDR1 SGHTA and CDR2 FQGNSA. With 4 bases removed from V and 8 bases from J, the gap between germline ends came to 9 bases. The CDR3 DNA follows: TGTGCCAGCAGCTCTAGCGTCCATGAGCAGTTCTTC. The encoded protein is CASSSSVHEQFF. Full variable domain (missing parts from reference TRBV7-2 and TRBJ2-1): GAGVSQSPSNKVTEKGKDVELRCDPISGHTALYWYRQSLGQGLEFLIYFQGNSAPDKSGLPSDRFSAERTGGSVSTLTIQRTQQEDSAVYLCASSSSVHEQFFGPGTRLTVL.

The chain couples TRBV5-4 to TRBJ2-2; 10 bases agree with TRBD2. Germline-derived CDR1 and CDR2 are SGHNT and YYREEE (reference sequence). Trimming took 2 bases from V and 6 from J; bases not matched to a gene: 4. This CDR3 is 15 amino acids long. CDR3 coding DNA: TGTGCCAGCAGCTTAGCGGGGGGGCCGGCCGGGGAGCTGTTTTTT. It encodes CASSLAGGPAGELFF.